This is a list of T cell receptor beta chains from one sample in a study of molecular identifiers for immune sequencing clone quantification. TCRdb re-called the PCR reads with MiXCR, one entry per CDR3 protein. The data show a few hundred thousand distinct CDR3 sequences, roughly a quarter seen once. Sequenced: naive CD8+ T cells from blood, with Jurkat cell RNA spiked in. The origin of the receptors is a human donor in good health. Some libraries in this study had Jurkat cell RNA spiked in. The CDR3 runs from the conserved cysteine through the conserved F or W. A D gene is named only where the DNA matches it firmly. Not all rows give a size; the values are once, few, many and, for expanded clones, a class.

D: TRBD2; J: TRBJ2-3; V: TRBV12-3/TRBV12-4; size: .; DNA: TGTGCCAGCAGCATAGCGGGGGGGGCCACAGATACGCAGTATTTT; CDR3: CASSIAGGATDTQYF
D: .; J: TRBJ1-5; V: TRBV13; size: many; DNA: TGTGCCAGCAGCACAGGACGGAGCTTGACTCAGCCCCAGCATTTT; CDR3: CASSTGRSLTQPQHF
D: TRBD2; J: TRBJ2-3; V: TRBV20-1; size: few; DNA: TGCAGTGCTAGAGGGGGACTAGTGCCCGCAGATACGCAGTATTTT; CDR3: CSARGGLVPADTQYF
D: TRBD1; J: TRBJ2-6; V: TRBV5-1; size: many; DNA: TGCGCCAGCAGCTCCCGGGACAGGCCCTCTGGGGCCAACGTCCTGACTTTC; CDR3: CASSSRDRPSGANVLTF
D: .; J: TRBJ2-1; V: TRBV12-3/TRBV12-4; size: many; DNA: TGTGCCAGCAAGACTGTCAGTGAGCAGTTCTTC; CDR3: CASKTVSEQFF
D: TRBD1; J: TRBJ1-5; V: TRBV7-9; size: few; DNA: TGTGCCAGCAGCTCCGAGGGGGCCGGCTCTTTCCCCAATCAGCCCCAGCATTTT; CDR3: CASSSEGAGSFPNQPQHF
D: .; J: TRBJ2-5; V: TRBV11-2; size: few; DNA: TGTGCCAGCAGCCTAATCTCAGCCGCCCTAGAGACCCAGTACTTC; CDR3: CASSLISAALETQYF
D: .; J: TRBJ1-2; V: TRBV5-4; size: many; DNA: TGTGCCAGCAGCCCAACCGACAGTCTCTATGGCTACACCTTC; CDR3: CASSPTDSLYGYTF
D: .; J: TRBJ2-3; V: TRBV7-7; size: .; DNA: TGTGCCAGCAGTAATAGGGTCAGGGATACGCGGTATTTT; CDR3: CASSNRVRDTRYF
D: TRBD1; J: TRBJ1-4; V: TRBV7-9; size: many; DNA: TGTGCCAGCAGTCCCGGGACAGGGGTTGAAAAACTGTTTTTT; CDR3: CASSPGTGVEKLFF
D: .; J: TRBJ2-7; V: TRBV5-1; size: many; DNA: TGCGCCAGCAGCGGGGGGGCCAGAGGTGAGCAGTACTTC; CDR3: CASSGGARGEQYF
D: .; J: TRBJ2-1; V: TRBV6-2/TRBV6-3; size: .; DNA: TGTGCCAGCGTATCGGGGTCTATCTACAATGAGCAGTTCTTC; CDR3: CASVSGSIYNEQFF
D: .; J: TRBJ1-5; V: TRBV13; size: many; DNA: TGTGCCAGCAGCCCAAAGGGGGTTCTTCCCCAGCATTTT; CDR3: CASSPKGVLPQHF
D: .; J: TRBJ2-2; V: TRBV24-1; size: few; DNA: TGTGCCACCAGTGATTCCAAATCGGACAGCCGAGCGAACACCGGGGAGCTGTTTTTT; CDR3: CATSDSKSDSRANTGELFF
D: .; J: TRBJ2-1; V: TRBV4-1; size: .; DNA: TGCGCCAGCAGCCAAGAAGAAAGGGGCAATGAGCAGTTCTTC; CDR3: CASSQEERGNEQFF
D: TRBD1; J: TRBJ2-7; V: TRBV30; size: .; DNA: TGTGCCTGGAGTGGGGGACAGGATCCCTACGAGCAGTACTTC; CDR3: CAWSGGQDPYEQYF
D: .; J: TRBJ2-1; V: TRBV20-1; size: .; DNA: TGCAGTGCTCGGGCGCGGCGGGGTTACAATGAGCAGTTCTTC; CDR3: CSARARRGYNEQFF
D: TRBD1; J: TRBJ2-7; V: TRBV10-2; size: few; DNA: TGCGCCAGCAGTGAGTCTGGAGACAGGGGCTACGAGCAGTACTTC; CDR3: CASSESGDRGYEQYF
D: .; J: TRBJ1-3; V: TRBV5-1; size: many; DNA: TGCGCCAGCAGCTGGGACGCCGGCTCTGGAAACACCATATATTTT; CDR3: CASSWDAGSGNTIYF
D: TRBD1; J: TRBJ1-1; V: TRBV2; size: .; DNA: TGTGCCAGCAGTAGACAGGGGGCCGAAGCTTTCTTT; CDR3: CASSRQGAEAFF
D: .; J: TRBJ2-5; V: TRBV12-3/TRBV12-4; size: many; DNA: TGTGCCAGCAGTAACACAGGGTTCCAAGAGACCCAGTACTTC; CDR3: CASSNTGFQETQYF
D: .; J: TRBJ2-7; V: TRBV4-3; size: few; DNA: TGCGCCAGCAGCCACGACAGAGGGGTAGACGAGCAGTACTTC; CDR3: CASSHDRGVDEQYF
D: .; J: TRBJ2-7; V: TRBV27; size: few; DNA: TGTGCCAGCAGTTTGGCCGGGGTATCCTACGAGCAGTACTTC; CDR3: CASSLAGVSYEQYF
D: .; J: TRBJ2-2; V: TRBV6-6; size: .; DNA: TGTGCCAGCAGTGACGGCGCCGAATGGCTGTTTTTT; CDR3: CASSDGAEWLFF
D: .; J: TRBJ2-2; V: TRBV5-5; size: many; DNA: TGTGCCAGCAGCTCACAGGGTCCCGGGGAGCTGTTTTTT; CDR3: CASSSQGPGELFF
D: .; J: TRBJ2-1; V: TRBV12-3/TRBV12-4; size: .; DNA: TGTGCCAGCAGTTTATATCAGGCTGAGCAGTTCTTC; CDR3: CASSLYQAEQFF
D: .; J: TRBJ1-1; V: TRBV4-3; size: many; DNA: TGCGCCAGCAGCCAAGATCAGTGGGGGGCTAACACTGAAGCTTTCTTT; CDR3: CASSQDQWGANTEAFF
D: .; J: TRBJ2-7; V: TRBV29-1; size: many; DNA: TGCAGCGTTGAATGGTCTGCGGGGTACGAGCAGTACTTC; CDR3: CSVEWSAGYEQYF
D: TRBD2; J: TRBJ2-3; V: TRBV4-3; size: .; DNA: TGCGCCAGCAGCCAAGATAGCGGGGTTCGGACAGATACGCAGTATTTT; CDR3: CASSQDSGVRTDTQYF
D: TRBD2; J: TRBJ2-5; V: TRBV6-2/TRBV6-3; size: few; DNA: TGTGCCAGCAGTGAACTAGCGGGGGCCCAAGAGACCCAGTACTTC; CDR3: CASSELAGAQETQYF
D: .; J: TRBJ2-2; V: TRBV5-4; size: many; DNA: TGTGCCAGCAGCGGAATAGACACCGGGGAGCTGTTTTTT; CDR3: CASSGIDTGELFF
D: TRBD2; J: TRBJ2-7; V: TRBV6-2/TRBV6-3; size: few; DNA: TGTGCCAGCAGTTACTCCGCGGGGACTACCATATACGAGCAGTACTTC; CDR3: CASSYSAGTTIYEQYF
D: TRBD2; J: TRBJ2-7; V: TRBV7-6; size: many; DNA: TGTGCCAGCAGCTTAGATGATAGCGGGACTGCCTACGAGCAGTACTTC; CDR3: CASSLDDSGTAYEQYF
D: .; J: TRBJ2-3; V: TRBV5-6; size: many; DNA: TGTGCCAGCAGCCTACTGAGGAGCGAACCTAGCACAGATACGCAGTATTTT; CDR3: CASSLLRSEPSTDTQYF
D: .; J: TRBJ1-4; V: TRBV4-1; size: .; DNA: TGCGCCAGCAGCCAAGATCGGGGGGGTGTCAGTGAAAAACTGTTTTTT; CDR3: CASSQDRGGVSEKLFF
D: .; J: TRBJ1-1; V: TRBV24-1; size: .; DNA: TGTGCCACCAGTGATTTCGCAAGGGCGACCACTGAAGCTTTCTTT; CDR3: CATSDFARATTEAFF
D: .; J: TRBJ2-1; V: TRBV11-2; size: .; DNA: TGTGCCAGCAGCTTAGGCGGGATGGGCTCCTACAATGAGCAGTTCTTC; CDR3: CASSLGGMGSYNEQFF
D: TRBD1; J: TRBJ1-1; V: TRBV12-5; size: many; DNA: TGTGCTAGTGGTCTTGACAGGGGCACTGAAGCTTTCTTT; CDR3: CASGLDRGTEAFF
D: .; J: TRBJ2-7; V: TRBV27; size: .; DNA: TGTGCCAGCAGTCCAGGGAGCAACCCCTCCTACGAGCAGTACTTC; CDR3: CASSPGSNPSYEQYF
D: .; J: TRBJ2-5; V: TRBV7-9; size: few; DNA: TGTGCCAGCAGCCCTTCGGTATCTGAGCAAGAGACCCAGTACTTC; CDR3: CASSPSVSEQETQYF
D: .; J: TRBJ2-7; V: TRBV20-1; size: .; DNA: TGCAGTGCTAGAGGGGACGGTACCTACGAGCAGTACTTC; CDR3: CSARGDGTYEQYF
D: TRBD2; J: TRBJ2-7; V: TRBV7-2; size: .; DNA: TGTGCCAGCAGCTTAGTGGTTGGACTAGCAATCGGGGCCTACGAGCAGTACTTC; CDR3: CASSLVVGLAIGAYEQYF
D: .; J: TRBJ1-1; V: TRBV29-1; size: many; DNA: TGCAGCGTTGAAGATGTTTCAGCCGAAGCTTTCTTT; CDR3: CSVEDVSAEAFF
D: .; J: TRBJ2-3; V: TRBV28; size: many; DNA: TGTGCCAGCAGTTTCTCGGGAGCGGGCACAGATACGCAGTATTTT; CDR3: CASSFSGAGTDTQYF
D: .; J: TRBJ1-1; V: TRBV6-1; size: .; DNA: TGTGCCAGCAGTGAACAGCACAACTCGAACACTGAAGCTTTCTTT; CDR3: CASSEQHNSNTEAFF
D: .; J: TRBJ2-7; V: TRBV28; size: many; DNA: TGTGCCAGCAGTTTGCCCGGGCGGGACGGGGTCTACGAGCAGTACTTC; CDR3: CASSLPGRDGVYEQYF
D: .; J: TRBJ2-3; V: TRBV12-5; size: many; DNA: TGTGCTAGTGGTGCCACAGCTACTAGCACAGATACGCAGTATTTT; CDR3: CASGATATSTDTQYF
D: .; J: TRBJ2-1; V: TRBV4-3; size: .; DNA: TGCGCCAGCAGCCAAGATTGGGTAGTTCACTCCTACAATGAGCAGTTCTTC; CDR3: CASSQDWVVHSYNEQFF
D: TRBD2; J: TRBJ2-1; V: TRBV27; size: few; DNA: TGTGCCAGCAGTTCCGCTAGCGGGGGGCGGGATAATGAGCAGTTCTTC; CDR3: CASSSASGGRDNEQFF
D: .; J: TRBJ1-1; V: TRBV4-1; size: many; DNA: TGCGCCAGCAGCCAAGATAGAGACCTGAACACTGAAGCTTTCTTT; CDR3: CASSQDRDLNTEAFF
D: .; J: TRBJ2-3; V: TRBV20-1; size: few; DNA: TGCAGTGCTAGAGAAGAGGCGGTAGTGGCTAGCACAGATACGCAGTATTTT; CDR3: CSAREEAVVASTDTQYF
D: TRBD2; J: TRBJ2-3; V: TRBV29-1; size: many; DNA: TGCAGCGGTCTAGCGGGAGTGGCGGGGAGCACAGATACGCAGTATTTT; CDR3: CSGLAGVAGSTDTQYF
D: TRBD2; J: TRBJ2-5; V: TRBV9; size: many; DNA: TGTGCCAGCAGCTTTAGCGGGAGTCAAGAGACCCAGTACTTC; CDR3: CASSFSGSQETQYF
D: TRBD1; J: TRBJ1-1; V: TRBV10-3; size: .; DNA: TGTGCCATTAACACCGACAGGGCTAACACTGAAGCTTTCTTT; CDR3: CAINTDRANTEAFF
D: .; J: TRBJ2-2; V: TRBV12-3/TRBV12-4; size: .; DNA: TGTGCCAGCAGTTTAGCGCTAAAAGGCCCCGGGGAGCTGTTTTTT; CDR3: CASSLALKGPGELFF